Sequencing of this T cell receptor beta chain was carried out in a study of T cell changes during pregnancy in multiple sclerosis. Only in-frame clones appear in the TCRdb table, and some are missing; sequencing was by immunoSEQ multiplex PCR. Of tens of thousands of clones in the sample, around 93% are singletons; the top ten hold 3% to 4%. The sample consisted of CD8+ T cells from peripheral blood mononuclear cells, taken after pregnancy. This receptor was identified in a female donor with multiple sclerosis, enrolled in a pregnancy study.

The CDR3 protein is CASSQNYEQYF. CDR3 in DNA: TGTGCCAGCAGCCAGAACTACGAGCAGTACTTC. The chain combines TRBV11-1 with TRBJ2-7, with D uncertain. Between the trimmed V and J ends, which lost 5 bases and 3 bases, there was a span of 5 bases. This CDR3 region has 11 residues. CDR1 and CDR2 from the germline V gene are SGHAT and FQDESV (reference sequence).